These 20 T cell receptor beta chains were sequenced from one sample in a study of cytomegalovirus exposure and HLA in healthy donors. Vbeta (60) and Jbeta (13) primers were used in the PCR. Libraries were prepared by immunoSEQ multiplex PCR; TCRdb keeps only in-frame clonotypes and omits some of them. The table for this sample gives about 140,000 clones. Sequenced: PBMCs. The receptors shown here come from a woman aged 18 to 35 in good health and CMV-seronegative.

The rearrangement uses TRBV5-4 and TRBJ2-5; the D gene is possibly TRBD2 (5 bases). V lost 0 bases and J 2 bases, leaving 14 bases between the germline ends. CDR3 length: 16 amino acids. The V gene's germline CDR1 is SGHNT and CDR2 YYREEE (reference sequence). Here the CDR3 DNA reads TGTGCCAGCAGCTTGGCGTCGAGGGCCTCACAAGAGACCCAGTACTTC. This encodes CASSLASRASQETQYF.

This sequence joins TRBV27 and TRBJ1-4; 7 bases align to TRBD1. The CDR3 runs 16 residues. Germline V gene data show CDR1 as MNHEY and CDR2 as SMNVEV (reference sequence). V lost 5 bases to trimming and J lost 7 bases; unmatched junction nucleotides: 13. The CDR3 loop reads CASSTNDRVGAEKLFF. In DNA form, the CDR3 reads TGTGCCAGCAGTACCAACGACAGGGTAGGAGCTGAAAAACTGTTTTTT.

The V gene is TRBV7-2, the J gene TRBJ2-5, with D perhaps matching TRBD2 (5 bases). The DNA end is more similar to TRBJ2-7, so the J call may be wrong. CDR1 and CDR2 (germline): SGHTA, FQGNSA. This CDR3 has 16 residues. CDR3 region: CASSSSRWELPYEQYF. The CDR3 region has the DNA TGTGCCAGCAGCTCTAGTAGGTGGGAGCTCCCCTACGAGCAGTACTTC.

DNA of the CDR3: TGCAGCGTAATGGAGACAGGGGGGACTAACTATGGCTACACCTTC. Translated, it gives CSVMETGGTNYGYTF. The V and J genes are TRBV29-1 and TRBJ1-2; 9 bases line up with TRBD1. The CDR3 runs 15 residues. V shed 6 bases, J shed 0 bases, and the junction held 8 bases outside the gene matches. From germline, CDR1 is SQVTM and CDR2 ANQGSEA.

A word on this clone: One junction end disagrees with the germline gene, perhaps due to a read error. Within the sample, other DNA sequences also encode this same CDR3. The chain recombines TRBV19 with TRBJ2-5, with D possibly being TRBD2 (5 bases). CDR3 length: 17 residues. Germline lookup yields CDR1 LNHDA and CDR2 SQIVND (reference sequence). The CDR3 DNA reads as TGTGCCAGTAGCCCCACACCCCAAGGGAGCTACCAAGAGACCCAATACTTC. Residues: CASSPTPQGSYQETQYF.

The gene calls are TRBV4-2 and TRBJ2-6, with 9 bases lining up with TRBD1. Germline-derived CDR1 and CDR2 are LGHNA and YNFKEQ. The CDR3 extends over 18 amino acids. V was pared by 0 bases and J by 2 bases, with 5 bases of the junction left unmatched. The CDR3 sequence is CASSQEDRGVTGANVLTF. The CDR3 DNA is TGTGCCAGCAGCCAAGAGGACAGGGGAGTAACTGGGGCCAACGTCCTGACTTTC.

Regarding this clone: Compared with germline, one end of the junction differs, possibly owing to a read error. The rearrangement uses TRBV19 and TRBJ1-2, with no clear D. The CDR3 is made up of 14 amino acids. Germline V gene sequence: CDR1 LNHDA, CDR2 SQIVND (reference sequence). CDR3 bases: TGTGCCAGTGGTATCCTCGACAAACCCTATGGCTACACCTTC. This encodes CASGILDKPYGYTF. Using reference TRBV19 and TRBJ1-2 for the parts outside the CDR3, the full variable domain is DGGITQSPKYLFRKEGQNVTLSCEQNLNHDAMYWYRQDPGQGLRLIYYSQIVNDFQKGDIAEGYSVSREKKESFPLTVTSAQKNPTAFYLCASGILDKPYGYTFGSGTRLTVV.

The chain has TRBV7-2 and TRBJ2-1; 7 bases agree with TRBD1. Germline V gives CDR1 SGHTA, CDR2 FQGNSA. This CDR3 contains 14 residues. V shed 3 bases and J 4 bases; nucleotides not matched to a gene: 3. CDR3 nucleotide sequence: TGTGCCAGCAGCTTGGCAGGGGGATACAATGAGCAGTTCTTC. It is translated as CASSLAGGYNEQFF.

Of note for this clone: This sample includes further DNA sequences coding for the same CDR3. The chain joins TRBV25-1 to TRBJ2-1, with 10 nucleotides matching TRBD1. The ends lost 4 bases at V and 9 bases at J; junction bases unmatched: 12. This CDR3 comprises 16 residues. Germline values: CDR1 MGHDK, CDR2 SYGVNS. CDR3 DNA sequence: TGTGCCAGCAGTGGAACCGGGACAGGGGATGGTGCTGAGCAGTTCTTC. It specifies CASSGTGTGDGAEQFF.

This chain's CDR3 is CASSHRDTIYF. For the CDR3, the DNA is TGCGCCAGCAGCCACCGGGACACCATATATTTT. The chain recombines TRBV4-1 with TRBJ1-3; the D is unclear. Trimming pared 3 bases from V and 8 bases from J, leaving 5 bases between. CDR3 length: 11 residues. CDR1 is MGHRA, CDR2 YSYEKL, per germline.

V and J are TRBV5-1 and TRBJ2-5; 9 bases fit TRBD2. With V trimmed by 4 bases and J by 1 base, 14 bases remained unmatched. Germline V gene data show CDR1 as SGHRS and CDR2 as YFSETQ. This CDR3 has 18 amino acids. The CDR3 loop is CASSPGVAGGPGQETQYF. The CDR3 DNA reads as TGCGCCAGCAGCCCAGGAGTTGCGGGAGGGCCGGGCCAAGAGACCCAGTACTTC.

J is TRBJ2-1 and V is TRBV10-2; 8 positions match TRBD1. Germline CDR1 is WSHSY and CDR2 is SAAADI. Trimming at V came to 8 bases and at J to 10 bases, leaving 13 bases not matched to a gene. This CDR3 region has 14 residues. CDR3: CASRSGTGRPEQFF. DNA of the CDR3: TGCGCCAGCCGCTCAGGGACAGGTCGGCCCGAGCAGTTCTTC.

The chain recombines TRBV30 with TRBJ2-7, with a tentative D call TRBD2 (6 bases). The CDR3 covers 13 residues. Looked up from germline, CDR1 is GTSNPN and CDR2 is SVGIG (reference sequence). Deletions cut 5 bases from V and 3 bases from J, with 14 bases between. The CDR3: CAWDLREHYEQYF. The DNA for the CDR3 is TGTGCCTGGGACCTCCGGGAGCACTACGAGCAGTACTTC. Full variable domain (remainder filled in from reference TRBV30 and TRBJ2-7): SQTIHQWPATLVQPVGSPLSLECTVEGTSNPNLYWYRQAAGRGLQLLFYSVGIGQISSEVPQNLSASRPQDRQFILSSKKLLLSDSGFYLCAWDLREHYEQYFGPGTRLTVT.

This chain links TRBV5-1 with TRBJ1-2, with 8 bases identical to TRBD1. Trimming at V came to 4 bases and at J to 4 bases, leaving 6 bases not matched to a gene. This CDR3 contains 14 residues. Per germline, CDR1 SGHRS and CDR2 YFSETQ. The CDR3 coding sequence is TGCGCCAGCAGCCCTAGACAGGGGAGCTATGGCTACACCTTC. This sequence encodes CASSPRQGSYGYTF.

The V and J genes are TRBV2 and TRBJ1-2, with 10 bases that match TRBD1. CDR3 length: 11 residues. Germline CDR1 and CDR2: SNHLY and FYNNEI. Unmatched junction bases numbered 2, after V lost 11 bases and J lost 5 bases. The DNA of the CDR3 is TGTGCCGGGGGACAGGGGTATGGCTACACCTTC. As protein: CAGGQGYGYTF.

The chain employs TRBV6-5 and TRBJ1-2; 9 nucleotides line up with TRBD1. The CDR3 spans 14 residues. CDR1 is MNHEY and CDR2 is SVGAGI in the germline V gene. V was clipped by 6 bases and J by 4 bases; unmatched bases: 6. The CDR3 is CASRRGQGVYGYTF. The CDR3 coding sequence is TGTGCCAGCAGACGGGGACAGGGAGTCTATGGCTACACCTTC.

The chain uses TRBV7-3 and TRBJ2-1; 13 positions agree with TRBD2. This CDR3 has 16 residues. Per the germline V gene, CDR1 is SGHTA and CDR2 is FQGTGA. With 5 bases clipped from V and 4 bases from J, the junction kept 5 bases outside the gene matches. CDR3 residues: CASSPQGLAGYNEQFF. In DNA form, the CDR3 reads TGTGCCAGCAGCCCACAGGGACTAGCGGGGTACAATGAGCAGTTCTTC.

The chain recombines TRBV11-3 with TRBJ1-1; tentatively, D is TRBD1 (6 bases). The CDR3 runs 17 residues. The germline V gene encodes CDR1 SGHNT and CDR2 YENEEA. V was cut by 5 bases and J by 0 bases, with 19 bases left in between. The DNA of the CDR3 is TGTGCCAGCAGCGCTTATCCCCTGAGGGGGATGAACACTGAAGCTTTCTTT. This encodes CASSAYPLRGMNTEAFF.

The chain employs TRBV5-1 and TRBJ2-1; a possible D gene is TRBD2 (5 bases). CDR3 length: 16 amino acids. Trimming pared 2 bases from V and 10 bases from J, leaving 22 bases between. CDR1 and CDR2 (germline): SGHRS, YFSETQ. CDR3 region: CASSFPGSGEVLEQFF. The CDR3 DNA reads TGCGCCAGCAGCTTCCCGGGGAGCGGAGAAGTTCTGGAGCAGTTCTTC. Complete variable domain (other parts from reference TRBV5-1 and TRBJ2-1): KAGVTQTPRYLIKTRGQQVTLSCSPISGHRSVSWYQQTPGQGLQFLFEYFSETQRNKGNFPGRFSGRQFSNSRSEMNVSTLELGDSALYLCASSFPGSGEVLEQFFGPGTRLTVL.

The chain recombines TRBV5-1 with TRBJ2-7; 9 bases are shared with TRBD1. CDR3 length equals 15 residues. The junction had 4 bases not matched to a gene; V was cut back by 1 base and J by 2 bases. Looked up from germline, CDR1 is SGHRS and CDR2 is YFSETQ. DNA of the CDR3: TGCGCCAGCAGCTTGTCGACAGGGGGTCCCTACGAGCAGTACTTC. Translation: CASSLSTGGPYEQYF. The entire variable domain, with the rest obtained from reference TRBV5-1 and TRBJ2-7, is as follows: KAGVTQTPRYLIKTRGQQVTLSCSPISGHRSVSWYQQTPGQGLQFLFEYFSETQRNKGNFPGRFSGRQFSNSRSEMNVSTLELGDSALYLCASSLSTGGPYEQYFGPGTRLTVT.